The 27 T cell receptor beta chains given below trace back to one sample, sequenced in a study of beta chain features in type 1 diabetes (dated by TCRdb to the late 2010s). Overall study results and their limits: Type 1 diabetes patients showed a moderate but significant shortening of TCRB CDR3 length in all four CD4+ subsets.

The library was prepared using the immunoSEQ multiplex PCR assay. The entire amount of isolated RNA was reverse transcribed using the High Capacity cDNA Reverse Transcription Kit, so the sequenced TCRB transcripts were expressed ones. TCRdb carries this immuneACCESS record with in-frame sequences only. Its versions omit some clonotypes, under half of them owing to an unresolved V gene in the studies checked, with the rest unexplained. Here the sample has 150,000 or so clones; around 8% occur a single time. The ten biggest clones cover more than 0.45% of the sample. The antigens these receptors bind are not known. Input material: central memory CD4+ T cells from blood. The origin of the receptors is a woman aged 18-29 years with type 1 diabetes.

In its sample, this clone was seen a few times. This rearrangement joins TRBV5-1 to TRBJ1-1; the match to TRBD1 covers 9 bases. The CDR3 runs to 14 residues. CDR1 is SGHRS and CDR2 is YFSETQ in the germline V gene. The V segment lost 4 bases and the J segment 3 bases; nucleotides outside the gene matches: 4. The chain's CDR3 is CASSRTGVDTEAFF. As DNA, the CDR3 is TGCGCCAGCAGCAGGACAGGGGTCGACACTGAAGCTTTCTTT.

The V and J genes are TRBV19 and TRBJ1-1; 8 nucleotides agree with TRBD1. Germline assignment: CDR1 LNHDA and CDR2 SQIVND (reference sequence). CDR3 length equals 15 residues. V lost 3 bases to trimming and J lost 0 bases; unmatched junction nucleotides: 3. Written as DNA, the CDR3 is TGTGCCAGTAGTATGGACAGGGACATGAACACTGAAGCTTTCTTT. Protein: CASSMDRDMNTEAFF.

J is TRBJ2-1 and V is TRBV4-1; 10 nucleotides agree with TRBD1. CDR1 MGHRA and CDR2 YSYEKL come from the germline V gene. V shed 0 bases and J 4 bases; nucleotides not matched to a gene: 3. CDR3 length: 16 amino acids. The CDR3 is CASSQEDRGTYNEQFF. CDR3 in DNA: TGCGCCAGCAGCCAAGAGGACAGGGGGACATACAATGAGCAGTTCTTC.

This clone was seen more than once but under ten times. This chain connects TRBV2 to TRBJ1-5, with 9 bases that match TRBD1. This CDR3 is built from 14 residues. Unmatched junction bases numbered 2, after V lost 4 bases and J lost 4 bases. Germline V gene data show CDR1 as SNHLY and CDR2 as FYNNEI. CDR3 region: CASSVQGANQPQHF. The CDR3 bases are TGTGCCAGCAGTGTACAGGGGGCGAATCAGCCCCAGCATTTT.

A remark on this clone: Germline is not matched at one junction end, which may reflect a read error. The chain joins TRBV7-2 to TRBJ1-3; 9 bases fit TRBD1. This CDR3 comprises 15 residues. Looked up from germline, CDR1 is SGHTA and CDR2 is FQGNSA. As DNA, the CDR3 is TGTGCCAGCAGCCTAGCGGGACAGGGAAGCAACACCATATATTTT. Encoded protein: CASSLAGQGSNTIYF.

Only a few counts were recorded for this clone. CDR3 region: CASRAEYSSYNEQFF. CDR3 nucleotide sequence: TGTGCCAGCAGGGCAGAGTACAGCTCCTACAATGAGCAGTTCTTC. The chain couples TRBV5-4 to TRBJ2-1; D ambiguous. The CDR3 runs to 15 residues. Trimming shortened V by 5 bases and J by 0 bases, and 12 bases separated the two germline ends. Germline CDR1 SGHNT, CDR2 YYREEE (reference sequence).

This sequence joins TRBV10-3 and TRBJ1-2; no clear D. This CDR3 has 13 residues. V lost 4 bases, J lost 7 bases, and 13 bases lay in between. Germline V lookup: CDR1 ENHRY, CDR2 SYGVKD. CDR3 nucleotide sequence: TGTGCCATCAGTGGGGAGTCTTTCGGTGGCTACACCTTC. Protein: CAISGESFGGYTF.

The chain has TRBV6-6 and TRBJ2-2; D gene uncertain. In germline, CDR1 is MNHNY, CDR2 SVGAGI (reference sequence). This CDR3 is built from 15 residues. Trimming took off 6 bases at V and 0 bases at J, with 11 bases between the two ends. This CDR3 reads CASRPEGANTGELFF. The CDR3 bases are TGTGCCAGCAGACCCGAAGGAGCGAACACCGGGGAGCTGTTTTTT.

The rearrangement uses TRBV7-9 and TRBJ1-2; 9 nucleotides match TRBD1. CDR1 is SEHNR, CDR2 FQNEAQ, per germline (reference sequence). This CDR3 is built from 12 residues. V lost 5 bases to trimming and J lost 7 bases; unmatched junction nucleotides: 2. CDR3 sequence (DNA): TGTGCCAGCAGCCCGGACAGGGGTGGCTACACCTTC. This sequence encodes CASSPDRGGYTF.

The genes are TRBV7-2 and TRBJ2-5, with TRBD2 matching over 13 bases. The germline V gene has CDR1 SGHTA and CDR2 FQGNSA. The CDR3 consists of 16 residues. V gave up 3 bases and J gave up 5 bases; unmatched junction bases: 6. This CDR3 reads CASSLGTSGMTETQYF. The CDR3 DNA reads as TGTGCCAGCAGCTTGGGGACTAGCGGGATGACGGAGACCCAGTACTTC.

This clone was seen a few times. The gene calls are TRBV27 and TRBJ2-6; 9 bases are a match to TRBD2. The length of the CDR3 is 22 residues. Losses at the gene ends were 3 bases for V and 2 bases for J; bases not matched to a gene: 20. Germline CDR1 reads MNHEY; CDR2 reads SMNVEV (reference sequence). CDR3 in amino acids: CASSLRGNTAGGISTGANVLTF. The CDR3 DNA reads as TGTGCCAGCAGTTTGAGGGGGAACACAGCGGGGGGCATCTCGACTGGGGCCAACGTCCTGACTTTC.

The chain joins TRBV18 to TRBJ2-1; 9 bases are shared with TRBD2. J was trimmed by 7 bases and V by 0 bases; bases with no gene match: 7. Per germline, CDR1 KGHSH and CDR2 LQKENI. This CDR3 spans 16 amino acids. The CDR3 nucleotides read TGTGCCAGCTCACCACCGTTAGCGGGAGTCTCGAATGAGCAGTTCTTC. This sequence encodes CASSPPLAGVSNEQFF.

The CDR3 reads CATSRDSFPRTQYF. DNA for the CDR3: TGTGCCACCAGCAGAGATTCTTTCCCCCGTACGCAGTATTTT. This chain joins TRBV15 and TRBJ2-3; D is undetermined. Looked up from germline, CDR1 is LNHNV and CDR2 is YYDKDF (reference sequence). V lost 0 bases and J lost 8, with 12 bases in between. This CDR3 has 14 residues.

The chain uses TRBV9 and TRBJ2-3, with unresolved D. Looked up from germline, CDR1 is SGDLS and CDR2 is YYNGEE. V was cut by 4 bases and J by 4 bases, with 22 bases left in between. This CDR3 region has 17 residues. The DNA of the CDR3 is TGTGCCAGCAGCCGCAATCCCGCTGGTCCTCGCGCAGATACGCAGTATTTT. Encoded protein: CASSRNPAGPRADTQYF. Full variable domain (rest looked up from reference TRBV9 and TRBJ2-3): DSGVTQTPKHLITATGQRVTLRCSPRSGDLSVYWYQQSLDQGLQFLIQYYNGEERAKGNILERFSAQQFPDLHSELNLSSLELGDSALYFCASSRNPAGPRADTQYFGPGTRLTVL.

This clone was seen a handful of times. The CDR3 DNA reads as TGTGCCCAGAACAGCCTCAGTTACGGGGAGCTGTTTTTT. Protein product: CAQNSLSYGELFF. The rearrangement links TRBV2 to TRBJ2-2, with unresolved D. CDR1 and CDR2 (germline): SNHLY, FYNNEI. Between the trimmed V and J ends, which lost 11 bases and 7 bases, there was a span of 17 bases. This CDR3 is 13 amino acids long.

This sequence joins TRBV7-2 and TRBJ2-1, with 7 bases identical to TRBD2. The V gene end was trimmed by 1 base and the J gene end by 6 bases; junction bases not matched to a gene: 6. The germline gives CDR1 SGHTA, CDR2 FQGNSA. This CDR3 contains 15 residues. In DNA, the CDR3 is TGTGCCAGCAGCTTAGGTGGGAGGGCCGGCAATGAGCAGTTCTTC. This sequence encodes CASSLGGRAGNEQFF.

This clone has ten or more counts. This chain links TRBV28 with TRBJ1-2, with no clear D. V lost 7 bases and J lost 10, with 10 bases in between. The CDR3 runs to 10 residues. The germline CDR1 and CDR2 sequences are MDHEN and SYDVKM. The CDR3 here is CASKRLFYTF. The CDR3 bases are TGTGCCAGCAAGAGGCTTTTCTACACCTTC.

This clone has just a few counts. The CDR3 region has the DNA TGTGCCAGCAGTGGAACAGGGAACGAGCAGTACTTC. As protein: CASSGTGNEQYF. This chain connects TRBV25-1 to TRBJ2-5; a possible D gene is TRBD1 (6 bases). TRBJ2-7 explains the end of the DNA better; the J call may be wrong. This CDR3 is built from 12 residues. Germline V lookup: CDR1 MGHDK, CDR2 SYGVNS.

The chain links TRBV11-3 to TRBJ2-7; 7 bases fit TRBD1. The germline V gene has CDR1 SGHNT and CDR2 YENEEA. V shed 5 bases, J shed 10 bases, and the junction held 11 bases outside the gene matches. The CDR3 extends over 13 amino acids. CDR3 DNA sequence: TGTGCCAGCAGCAACAACCGGGACAGTGTCCAGTACTTC. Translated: CASSNNRDSVQYF.

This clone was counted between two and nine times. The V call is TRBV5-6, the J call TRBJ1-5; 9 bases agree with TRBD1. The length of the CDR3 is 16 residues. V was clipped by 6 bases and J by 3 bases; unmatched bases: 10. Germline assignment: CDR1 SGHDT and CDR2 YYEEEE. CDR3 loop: CASIHRDRVLNQPQHF. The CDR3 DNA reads TGTGCCAGCATCCATAGGGACAGGGTGCTCAATCAGCCCCAGCATTTT.

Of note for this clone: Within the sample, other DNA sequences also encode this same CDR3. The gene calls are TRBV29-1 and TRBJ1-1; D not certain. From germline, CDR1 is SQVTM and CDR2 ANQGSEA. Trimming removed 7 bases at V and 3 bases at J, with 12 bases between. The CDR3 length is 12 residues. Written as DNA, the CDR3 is TGCAGCGCAAGAGGAGGCGACACTGAAGCTTTCTTT. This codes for CSARGGDTEAFF.

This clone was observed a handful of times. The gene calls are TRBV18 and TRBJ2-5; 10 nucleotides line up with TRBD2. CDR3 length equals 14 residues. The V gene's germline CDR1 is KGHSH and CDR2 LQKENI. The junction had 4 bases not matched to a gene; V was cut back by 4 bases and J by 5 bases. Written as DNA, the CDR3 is TGTGCCAGCTCACGGGCTAGCGGGGGTGAGACCCAGTACTTC. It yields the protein CASSRASGGETQYF. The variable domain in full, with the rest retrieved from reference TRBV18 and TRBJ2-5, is NAGVMQNPRHLVRRRGQEARLRCSPMKGHSHVYWYRQLPEEGLKFMVYLQKENIIDESGMPKERFSAEFPKEGPSILRIQQVVRGDSAAYFCASSRASGGETQYFGPGTRLLVL.

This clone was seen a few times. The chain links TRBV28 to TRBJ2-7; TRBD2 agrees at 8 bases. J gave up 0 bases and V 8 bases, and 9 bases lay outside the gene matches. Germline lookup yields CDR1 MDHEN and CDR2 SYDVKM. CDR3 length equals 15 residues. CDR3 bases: TGTGCCAGCTTTGGTGTCGGGGGGGACTCCTACGAGCAGTACTTC. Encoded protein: CASFGVGGDSYEQYF.

CDR3 nucleotides: TGTGCCAGCAGCTTAGACCCTGTGACTAGCTACGAGCAGTACTTC. Encoded protein: CASSLDPVTSYEQYF. The rearrangement uses TRBV7-2 and TRBJ2-7; D is possibly TRBD2 (6 bases). V was shortened by 1 base and J by 3 bases, with 13 bases between the two germline ends. The germline CDR1 and CDR2 sequences are SGHTA and FQGNSA. The CDR3 runs to 15 residues.

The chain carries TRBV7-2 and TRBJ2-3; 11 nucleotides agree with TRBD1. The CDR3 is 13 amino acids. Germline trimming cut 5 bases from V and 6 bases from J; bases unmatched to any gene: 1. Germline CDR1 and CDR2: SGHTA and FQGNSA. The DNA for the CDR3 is TGTGCCAGCAGCAGGGACAGGGGGGATACGCAGTATTTT. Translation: CASSRDRGDTQYF. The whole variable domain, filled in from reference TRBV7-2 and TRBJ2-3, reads GAGVSQSPSNKVTEKGKDVELRCDPISGHTALYWYRQSLGQGLEFLIYFQGNSAPDKSGLPSDRFSAERTGGSVSTLTIQRTQQEDSAVYLCASSRDRGDTQYFGPGTRLTVL.

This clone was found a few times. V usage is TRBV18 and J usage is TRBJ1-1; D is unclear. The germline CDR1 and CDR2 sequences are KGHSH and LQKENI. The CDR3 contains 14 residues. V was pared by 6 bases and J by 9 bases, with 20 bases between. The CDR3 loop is CASSRSESDRQAFF. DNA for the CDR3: TGTGCCAGCTCCCGGAGTGAGTCCGACCGTCAAGCTTTCTTT.

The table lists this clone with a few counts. The DNA of the CDR3 is TGTGCCAGCAGCCAGGTAGCGGGAGCAAACCAAGAGACCCAGTACTTC. Translated: CASSQVAGANQETQYF. This rearrangement joins TRBV5-6 to TRBJ2-5; 9 bases line up with TRBD2. This CDR3 has 16 residues. CDR1 is SGHDT, CDR2 YYEEEE, per germline. Unmatched junction bases numbered 7, after V lost 4 bases and J lost 0 bases.